Shown below are 9 T cell receptor beta chains from a single sample sequenced in a study of T cells in Graves' hyperthyroidism and ophthalmopathy. Amplification yielded TCR beta CDR3 regions, with RNA transcripts as the source. First-round RT-PCR with HTBI primers amplified the TCR CDR3 region. TCRdb independently ran MiXCR on the multiplex PCR reads; one entry per CDR3 protein. The data hold about 640,000 distinct CDR3 sequences, with around 20% observed a single time. Sequenced input: blood. The receptors come from a man aged 30 to 45 with Graves' ophthalmopathy.

This chain links TRBV5-1 with TRBJ1-5, with 8 bases identical to TRBD1. CDR1 and CDR2 (germline): SGHRS, YFSETQ. V lost 0 bases, J lost 7 bases, and 6 bases stayed unmatched. The CDR3 loop spans 15 amino acids. CDR3: CASSLVTGAGQPQHF. For the CDR3, the DNA is TGCGCCAGCAGCTTGGTGACAGGGGCGGGGCAGCCCCAGCATTTT.

This clonotype came up once. The chain employs TRBV12-3 or TRBV12-4 and TRBJ2-1, with a possible D match to TRBD2 (6 bases). This CDR3 region has 15 residues. Trimming took off 1 base at V and 9 bases at J, with 16 bases between the two ends. CDR3 bases: TGTGCCAGCAGTTTAGGGGCGGGGCCAAGGGCTGAGCAGTTCTTC. Translating gives CASSLGAGPRAEQFF.

The chain carries TRBV10-3 and TRBJ2-7; the match to TRBD2 covers 7 bases. V shed 8 bases, J shed 6 bases, and the junction held 7 bases outside the gene matches. Germline V gives CDR1 ENHRY, CDR2 SYGVKD. This CDR3 has 12 residues. The CDR3 is CAISAGEPEQYF. CDR3 sequence (DNA): TGTGCCATCTCCGCGGGGGAGCCCGAGCAGTACTTC.

Points on this clonotype: Given a much more abundant clone one base away, this may be a read error. The chain has TRBV11-1 and TRBJ1-5; the D is unclear. Trimming took 4 bases from V and 6 from J, leaving 7 bases between them. The CDR3 runs 12 residues. CDR1 and CDR2 (germline): SGHAT, FQDESV (reference sequence). The CDR3 region has the DNA TGTGCCAGCAGCTCAGCATCTCAGCCCCAGCATTTT. Protein: CASSSASQPQHF.

In this sample, this clonotype turned up many times. This chain links TRBV13 with TRBJ2-3; 10 bases map to TRBD2. V gave up 1 base and J gave up 3 bases; unmatched junction bases: 1. CDR1 is PRHDT and CDR2 is FYEKMQ in the germline V gene (reference sequence). The CDR3 has 15 residues. The CDR3 protein is CASSLVTSGTDTQYF. CDR3 sequence (DNA): TGTGCCAGCAGCTTAGTGACTAGCGGGACAGATACGCAGTATTTT.

The chain employs TRBV10-3 and TRBJ2-7; 7 bases fit TRBD1. The CDR3 is 14 amino acids. Germline trimming cut 8 bases from V and 3 bases from J; bases unmatched to any gene: 10. The germline CDR1 and CDR2 sequences are ENHRY and SYGVKD. This CDR3 reads CAIAFGAGGYEQYF. DNA for the CDR3: TGTGCCATCGCATTTGGGGCAGGGGGCTACGAGCAGTACTTC.

This clonotype was picked up many times. The chain couples TRBV20-1 to TRBJ1-1; D is undetermined. V was trimmed by 3 bases and J by 6 bases, leaving 11 bases between them. Germline V gene data show CDR1 as DFQATT and CDR2 as SNEGSKA (reference sequence). This CDR3 spans 12 amino acids. CDR3 amino acids: CSARVRDAEAFF. The CDR3 DNA follows: TGCAGTGCTAGGGTCCGGGATGCTGAAGCTTTCTTT.

This clonotype appeared a few times. The chain recombines TRBV30 with TRBJ2-3, with 7 bases aligning to TRBD1. The junction had 7 bases not matched to a gene; V was cut back by 4 bases and J by 0 bases. Germline V gives CDR1 GTSNPN, CDR2 SVGIG (reference sequence). The CDR3 consists of 15 residues. In DNA, the CDR3 is TGTGCCTGGACACGGACAGGCCTTAGCACAGATACGCAGTATTTT. Translated, it gives CAWTRTGLSTDTQYF.

This clonotype was counted ten times or more. V is TRBV7-2 and J is TRBJ2-5, with D tentatively TRBD2 (7 bases). The V gene's germline CDR1 is SGHTA and CDR2 FQGNSA. Trimming left V 2 bases short and J 5 bases short, with 15 bases between. This CDR3 is 15 amino acids long. In DNA, the CDR3 is TGTGCCAGCAGCTTACATAGGGGGGGCGGTGAGACCCAGTACTTC. Translated: CASSLHRGGGETQYF. The full variable domain, completed using reference TRBV7-2 and TRBJ2-5, is GAGVSQSPSNKVTEKGKDVELRCDPISGHTALYWYRQSLGQGLEFLIYFQGNSAPDKSGLPSDRFSAERTGGSVSTLTIQRTQQEDSAVYLCASSLHRGGGETQYFGPGTRLLVL.